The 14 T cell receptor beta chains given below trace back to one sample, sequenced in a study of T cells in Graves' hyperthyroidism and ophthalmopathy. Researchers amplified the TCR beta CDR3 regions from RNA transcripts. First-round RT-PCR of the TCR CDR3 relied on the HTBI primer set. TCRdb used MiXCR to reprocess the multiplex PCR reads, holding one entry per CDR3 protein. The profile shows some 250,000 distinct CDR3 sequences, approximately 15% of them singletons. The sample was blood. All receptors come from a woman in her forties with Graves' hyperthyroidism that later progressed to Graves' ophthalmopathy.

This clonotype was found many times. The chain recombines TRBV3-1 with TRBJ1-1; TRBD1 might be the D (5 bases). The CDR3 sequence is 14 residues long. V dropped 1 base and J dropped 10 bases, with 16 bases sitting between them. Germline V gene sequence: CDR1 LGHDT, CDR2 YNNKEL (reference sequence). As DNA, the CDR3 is TGTGCCAGCAGCCAAGTCGCAGGGAAGAATGGAGCTTTCTTT. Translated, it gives CASSQVAGKNGAFF.

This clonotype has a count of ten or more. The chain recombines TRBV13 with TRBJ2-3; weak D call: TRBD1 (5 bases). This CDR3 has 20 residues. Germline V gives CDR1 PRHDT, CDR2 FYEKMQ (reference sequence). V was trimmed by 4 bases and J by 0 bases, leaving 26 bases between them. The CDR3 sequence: CASSSLHFLDRRSSTDTQYF. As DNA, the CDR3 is TGTGCCAGCAGCTCTCTCCATTTTCTCGACAGACGATCTAGCACAGATACGCAGTATTTT.

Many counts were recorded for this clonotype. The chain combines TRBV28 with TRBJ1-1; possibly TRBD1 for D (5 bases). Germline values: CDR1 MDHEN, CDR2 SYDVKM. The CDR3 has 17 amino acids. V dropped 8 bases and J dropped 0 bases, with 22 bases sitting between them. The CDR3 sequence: CASYQGGLSLMNTEAFF. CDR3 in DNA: TGTGCCAGCTACCAGGGCGGTCTGAGTTTGATGAACACTGAAGCTTTCTTT.

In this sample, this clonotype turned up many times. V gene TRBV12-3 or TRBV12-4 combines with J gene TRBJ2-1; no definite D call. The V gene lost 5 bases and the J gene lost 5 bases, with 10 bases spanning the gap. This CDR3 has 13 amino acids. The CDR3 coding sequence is TGTGCCAGCAGTCCTTTGGGCAACAATGAGCAGTTCTTC. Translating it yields CASSPLGNNEQFF.

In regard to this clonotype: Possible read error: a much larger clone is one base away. The CDR3 DNA sequence: TGTACCAGCAGTTTAGCTGGCAGGGGTAGCAATCAGCCCCAGCATTTT. It is translated as CTSSLAGRGSNQPQHF. V usage is TRBV27 and J usage is TRBJ1-5; maybe TRBD1 (6 bases). The CDR3 runs to 16 residues. Germline lookup yields CDR1 MNHEY and CDR2 SMNVEV (reference sequence).

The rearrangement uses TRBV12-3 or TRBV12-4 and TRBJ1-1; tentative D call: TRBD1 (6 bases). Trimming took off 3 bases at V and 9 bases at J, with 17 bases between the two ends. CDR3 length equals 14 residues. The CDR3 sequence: CASSLETDRYQAFF. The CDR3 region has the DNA TGTGCCAGCAGTTTGGAGACAGACAGGTACCAAGCTTTCTTT.

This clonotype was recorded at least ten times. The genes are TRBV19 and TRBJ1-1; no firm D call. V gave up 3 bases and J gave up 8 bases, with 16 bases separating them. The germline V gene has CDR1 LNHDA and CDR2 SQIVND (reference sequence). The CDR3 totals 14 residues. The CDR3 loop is CASSIQVENSEAFF. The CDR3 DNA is TGTGCCAGTAGTATCCAGGTCGAAAACTCGGAAGCTTTCTTT.

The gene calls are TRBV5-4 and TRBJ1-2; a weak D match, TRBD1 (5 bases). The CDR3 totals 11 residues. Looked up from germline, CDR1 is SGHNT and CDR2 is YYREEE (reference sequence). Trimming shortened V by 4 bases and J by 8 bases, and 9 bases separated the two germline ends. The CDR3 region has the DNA TGTGCCAGCAGCCGCCCAGGGGGCTACACCTTC. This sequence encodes CASSRPGGYTF.

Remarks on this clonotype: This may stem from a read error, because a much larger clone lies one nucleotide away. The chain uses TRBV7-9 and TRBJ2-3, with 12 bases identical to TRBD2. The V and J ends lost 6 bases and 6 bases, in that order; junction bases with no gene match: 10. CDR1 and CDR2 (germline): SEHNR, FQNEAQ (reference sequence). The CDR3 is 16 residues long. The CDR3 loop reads CASRLTSGSRPDTQYF. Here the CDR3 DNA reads TGTGCCAGCAGATTGACTAGCGGGAGTAGGCCTGATACGCAGTATTTT.

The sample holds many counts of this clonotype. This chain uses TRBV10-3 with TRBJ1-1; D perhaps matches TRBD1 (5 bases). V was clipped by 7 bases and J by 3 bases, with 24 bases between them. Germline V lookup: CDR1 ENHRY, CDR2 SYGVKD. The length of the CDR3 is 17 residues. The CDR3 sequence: CAITNEVRGFEDTEAFF. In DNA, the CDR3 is TGTGCCATCACCAACGAGGTACGGGGGTTTGAGGACACTGAAGCTTTCTTT.

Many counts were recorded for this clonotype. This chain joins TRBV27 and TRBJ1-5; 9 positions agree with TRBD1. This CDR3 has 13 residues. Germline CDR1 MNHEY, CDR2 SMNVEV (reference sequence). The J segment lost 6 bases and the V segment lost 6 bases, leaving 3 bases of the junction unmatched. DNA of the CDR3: TGTGCCAGCAGGGGACAGGGAGTTCAGCCCCAGCATTTT. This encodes CASRGQGVQPQHF.

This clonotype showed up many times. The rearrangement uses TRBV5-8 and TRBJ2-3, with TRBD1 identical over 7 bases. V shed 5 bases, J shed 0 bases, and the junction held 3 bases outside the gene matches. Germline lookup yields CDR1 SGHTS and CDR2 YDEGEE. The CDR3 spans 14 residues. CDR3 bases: TGTGCCAGCAGTCAGGGACAGAGCACAGATACGCAGTATTTT. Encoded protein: CASSQGQSTDTQYF.

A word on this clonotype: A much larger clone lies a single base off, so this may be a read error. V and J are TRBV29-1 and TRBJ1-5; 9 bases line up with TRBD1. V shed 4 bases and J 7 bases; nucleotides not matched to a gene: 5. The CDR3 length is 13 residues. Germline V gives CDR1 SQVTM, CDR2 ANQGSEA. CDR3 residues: CSVATGGRQPQHF. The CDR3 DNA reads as TGCAGCGTTGCAACAGGGGGCAGGCAGCCCCAGCATTTT.

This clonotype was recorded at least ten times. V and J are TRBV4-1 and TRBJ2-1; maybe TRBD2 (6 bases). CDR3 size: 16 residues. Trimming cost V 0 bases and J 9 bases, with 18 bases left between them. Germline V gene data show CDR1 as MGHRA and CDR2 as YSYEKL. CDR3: CASSQDSDYLGREQFF. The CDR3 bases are TGCGCCAGCAGCCAAGACTCGGACTACCTAGGACGTGAGCAGTTCTTC.